This TCR beta chain was identified during a study of a mutant IDH1 vaccine in newly diagnosed glioma. This CDR3 is built from 17 residues. As to time point: week 5, during vaccination. A 20-mer mutant IDH1 peptide at 300 ug was injected subcutaneously with topical imiquimod. A note on this clone: The target antigen is unknown.

TCRdb's copy holds only in-frame clones and misses some; the assay was immunoSEQ multiplex PCR. The repertoire consists of 52,000 or so clones, with about 80% occurring once and the leading ten covering approximately 2.8%. The clonotype originates from a woman in her late teens or twenties with glioma. Some clones in this sample may be carry-over from other donors' samples. The chain uses TRBV21-1 and TRBJ1-1. TRBV21-1 is deemed a pseudogene. Sequencing used PBMCs, obtained from a glioma patient whose treatment included an IDH1 peptide vaccine. CDR3 amino acids: CASSKAGSGIGGTEAFF. The CDR3 DNA follows: TGTGCCAGCAGCAAAGCGGGGTCGGGGATTGGGGGCACTGAAGCTTTCTTT.